What follows are 27 T cell receptor beta chains derived from one specimen sequenced in a study of blood T cell repertoires in COVID-19. TCRdb's table, derived via immunoSEQ multiplex PCR, lists solely in-frame clones and lacks some. The data show about 120,000 clones, more than 60% seen once. The sample comprised peripheral blood. The receptors derive from a man in his sixties or seventies with acute or convalescent COVID-19.

The chain is built from TRBV5-1 and TRBJ2-3; D may be TRBD1 (7 bases). Trimming shortened V by 6 bases and J by 4 bases, and 15 bases separated the two germline ends. The germline gives CDR1 SGHRS, CDR2 YFSETQ. This CDR3 region has 14 residues. CDR3 sequence reads: CASNHGRGADTQYF. As DNA, the CDR3 is TGCGCCAGCAATCACGGCAGGGGGGCAGATACGCAGTATTTT.

V usage is TRBV7-2 and J usage is TRBJ2-1; 11 positions agree with TRBD2. Trimming cost V 2 bases and J 0 bases; bases outside gene matches: 9. This CDR3 region has 19 residues. Germline V gives CDR1 SGHTA, CDR2 FQGNSA. DNA of the CDR3: TGTGCCAGCAGCTTAAAACTAGCGGGGGACCCGAGCTCCTACAATGAGCAGTTCTTC. This codes for CASSLKLAGDPSSYNEQFF.

This clone has only a few counts. The chain couples TRBV25-1 to TRBJ2-7, with TRBD1 matching 9 bases. Unmatched junction bases numbered 10, after V lost 4 bases and J lost 3 bases. Germline V gene sequence: CDR1 MGHDK, CDR2 SYGVNS. The CDR3 length is 16 residues. The CDR3 is CASSAPGTGRNYEQYF. CDR3 bases: TGTGCCAGCAGTGCCCCCGGGACAGGGCGAAACTACGAGCAGTACTTC.

V and J are TRBV19 and TRBJ1-1; 7 bases are a match to TRBD1. CDR1 and CDR2 from the germline V gene are LNHDA and SQIVND (reference sequence). J was trimmed by 1 base and V by 6 bases; bases with no gene match: 8. CDR3 length: 15 amino acids. CDR3 in amino acids: CASRKPRQGNTEAFF. CDR3 bases: TGTGCCAGTAGGAAACCAAGACAGGGGAACACTGAAGCTTTCTTT.

CDR3 bases: TGTGCCAGCAGAAACGGACAGGCGATAAAAAATGGCTACACCTTC. This gives the protein CASRNGQAIKNGYTF. The chain employs TRBV2 and TRBJ1-2, with TRBD1 matching over 7 bases. CDR1 and CDR2 from the germline V gene are SNHLY and FYNNEI. This CDR3 has 15 residues. The junction had 13 bases not matched to a gene; V was cut back by 6 bases and J by 6 bases.

For the CDR3, the DNA is TGTGCCAGCAGCCAAGGGACGGAGGTAAACTATGGCTACACCTTC. It yields the protein CASSQGTEVNYGYTF. V is TRBV4-2 and J is TRBJ1-2; no clear D. Trimming shortened V by 1 base and J by 2 bases, and 11 bases separated the two germline ends. Germline V gene sequence: CDR1 LGHNA, CDR2 YNFKEQ. CDR3 size: 15 residues.

This chain uses TRBV7-2 with TRBJ2-7; TRBD1 matches 9 bases. V lost 7 bases, J lost 9 bases, and 13 bases stayed unmatched. CDR3 length equals 14 residues. Germline V gene lookup returns CDR1 SGHTA and CDR2 FQGNSA. DNA of the CDR3: TGTGCCAGCACCCCGGACAGGGGATCTACGGCGCAGTACTTC. Residues: CASTPDRGSTAQYF.

The chain links TRBV10-3 to TRBJ2-7, with TRBD1 matching 9 bases. With V trimmed by 2 bases and J by 3 bases, 8 bases remained unmatched. This CDR3 contains 16 residues. CDR1 ENHRY and CDR2 SYGVKD come from the germline V gene. This chain's CDR3 is CAISEDQPGQGYEQYF. In nucleotides, the CDR3 is TGTGCCATCAGTGAGGACCAACCGGGACAGGGCTACGAGCAGTACTTC.

J is TRBJ2-7 and V is TRBV5-4, with 8 bases matching TRBD1. The V segment lost 4 bases and the J segment 0 bases; nucleotides outside the gene matches: 6. The CDR3 extends over 15 amino acids. Germline CDR1 is SGHNT and CDR2 is YYREEE (reference sequence). This chain's CDR3 is CASSPGQVFSYEQYF. CDR3 nucleotide sequence: TGTGCCAGCAGCCCGGGACAGGTCTTCTCCTACGAGCAGTACTTC.

The chain carries TRBV5-6 and TRBJ2-3; a weak D match, TRBD2 (6 bases). The V and J ends lost 0 bases and 0 bases respectively, with 11 bases between them. The CDR3 is 16 amino acids. Germline V gives CDR1 SGHDT, CDR2 YYEEEE. The CDR3 DNA reads as TGTGCCAGCAGCTTGGCGGGGACTGCTAGCACAGATACGCAGTATTTT. It encodes CASSLAGTASTDTQYF.

The table lists this clone with a few counts. The J gene is TRBJ1-2, the V gene TRBV6-2 or TRBV6-3, with TRBD1 identical over 7 bases. Trimming removed 5 bases from V and 1 base from J; junction bases left unmatched: 7. Germline CDR1 is MNHEY and CDR2 is SVGEGT. The CDR3 has 15 amino acids. The CDR3 sequence: CASSGRGGHNYGYTF. Here the CDR3 DNA reads TGTGCCAGCAGTGGTCGAGGGGGCCATAACTATGGCTACACCTTC.

The V gene is TRBV19, the J gene TRBJ2-2; 9 nucleotides align to TRBD2. With 6 bases clipped from V and 3 bases from J, the junction kept 5 bases outside the gene matches. The CDR3 length is 15 residues. Germline V CDR1 and CDR2: LNHDA, SQIVND (reference sequence). CDR3 amino acids: CASRGASGDTGELFF. In DNA, the CDR3 is TGTGCCAGTAGGGGGGCTAGCGGGGACACCGGGGAGCTGTTTTTT.

CDR3 residues: CASSSRLAEYNEQFF. CDR3 nucleotides: TGTGCCAGCAGTTCTAGACTAGCGGAGTACAATGAGCAGTTCTTC. The genes are TRBV6-2 or TRBV6-3 and TRBJ2-1, with 9 bases fitting TRBD2. Germline assignment: CDR1 MNHEY and CDR2 SVGEGT. The CDR3 runs 15 residues. The V and J ends lost 4 bases and 4 bases, in that order; junction bases with no gene match: 5.

The rearrangement uses TRBV6-5 and TRBJ2-3, with 10 bases fitting TRBD2. Germline CDR1 and CDR2: MNHEY and SVGAGI. CDR3 length equals 16 residues. V was clipped by 2 bases and J by 4 bases; unmatched bases: 6. The CDR3 region is CASSYTGTSVADTQYF. The CDR3, as DNA: TGTGCCAGCAGTTACACCGGGACTAGCGTGGCAGATACGCAGTATTTT.

V is TRBV6-5 and J is TRBJ1-1; D not certain. Germline V gives CDR1 MNHEY, CDR2 SVGAGI. This CDR3 has 13 amino acids. The V end was cut by 9 bases, the J end by 4 bases, with 15 bases between. The CDR3 loop is CASCRGDVTEAFF. The DNA of the CDR3 is TGTGCCAGTTGTCGGGGAGATGTCACTGAAGCTTTCTTT.

This clone was found a few times. The V gene is TRBV5-1, the J gene TRBJ1-2, with 7 bases lining up with TRBD1. V lost 5 bases and J lost 4; bases outside the gene matches: 11. Germline V gene data show CDR1 as SGHRS and CDR2 as YFSETQ. The length of the CDR3 is 15 residues. This chain's CDR3 is CASSNPGGSGYGYTF. For the CDR3, the DNA is TGCGCCAGCAGTAACCCAGGGGGTTCCGGCTATGGCTACACCTTC.

The chain recombines TRBV5-5 with TRBJ1-2; 7 bases map to TRBD1. V lost 4 bases, J lost 0 bases, and 9 bases stayed unmatched. The CDR3 has 16 residues. Germline V gene data show CDR1 as SGHKS and CDR2 as YYEKEE (reference sequence). This CDR3 reads CASSTTGPPSNYGYTF. The DNA for the CDR3 is TGTGCCAGCAGCACGACAGGGCCTCCATCTAACTATGGCTACACCTTC.

The V gene is TRBV18, the J gene TRBJ2-7; 10 bases map to TRBD2. V was pared by 5 bases and J by 3 bases, with 4 bases of the junction left unmatched. Germline CDR1 and CDR2: KGHSH and LQKENI. This CDR3 is 14 amino acids long. DNA for the CDR3: TGTGCCAGCTCAGGCCTAGCGGGGGACTACGAGCAGTACTTC. It translates to CASSGLAGDYEQYF.

As regards this clone: Other nucleotide sequences from this sample produce the same CDR3. This chain connects TRBV5-1 to TRBJ1-1, with TRBD1 as a possible D gene (6 bases). V lost 0 bases, J lost 1 base, and 7 bases lay in between. The CDR3 has 14 amino acids. Germline loops: CDR1 SGHRS, CDR2 YFSETQ. CDR3 in DNA: TGCGCCAGCAGCTTGGTGACAGGGAACACTGAAGCTTTCTTT. Translating it yields CASSLVTGNTEAFF.

The V and J genes are TRBV9 and TRBJ1-1, with a tentative D call TRBD1 (6 bases). With 5 bases removed from V and 4 bases from J, the gap between germline ends came to 15 bases. The germline V gene encodes CDR1 SGDLS and CDR2 YYNGEE. CDR3 length equals 14 residues. CDR3 DNA sequence: TGTGCCAGCAGAAAAGGGGGACCGTTCACTGAAGCTTTCTTT. The encoded protein is CASRKGGPFTEAFF.

The chain carries TRBV5-4 and TRBJ2-7; 14 positions agree with TRBD2. Germline V gene data show CDR1 as SGHNT and CDR2 as YYREEE (reference sequence). J gave up 7 bases and V 4 bases, and 10 bases lay outside the gene matches. The CDR3 runs 16 residues. The CDR3 loop reads CASSAGLAGAPGEQYF. The DNA for the CDR3 is TGTGCCAGCAGCGCGGGACTAGCGGGGGCCCCCGGGGAGCAGTACTTC.

This clone was counted between two and nine times. The CDR3 region is CASRRDRYSNQPQHF. The CDR3 coding sequence is TGTGCCAGCAGGCGGGACAGATATAGCAATCAGCCCCAGCATTTT. This rearrangement joins TRBV6-5 to TRBJ1-5; 7 bases are shared with TRBD1. The CDR3 runs 15 residues. V was pared by 6 bases and J by 0 bases, with 5 bases of the junction left unmatched. The V gene's germline CDR1 is MNHEY and CDR2 SVGAGI.

The V call is TRBV5-8, the J call TRBJ2-5, with 13 bases identical to TRBD2. Germline V CDR1 and CDR2: SGHTS, YDEGEE. There are 17 residues in the CDR3. V dropped 0 bases and J dropped 2; count of bases not matched to a gene: 4. The CDR3 DNA sequence: TGTGCCAGCAGCTTGGGACTAGCGGGGGGACGGCAAGAGACCCAGTACTTC. Translated: CASSLGLAGGRQETQYF.

This clone was detected only a few times. The chain carries TRBV14 and TRBJ2-3; TRBD2 aligns across 9 bases. Germline assignment: CDR1 SGHDN and CDR2 FVKESK. The CDR3 totals 18 residues. Trimming removed 1 base from V and 2 bases from J; junction bases left unmatched: 10. As DNA, the CDR3 is TGTGCCAGCAGCCAAGTAGCCTCTAGCGGGGATTACACAGATACGCAGTATTTT. Encoded protein: CASSQVASSGDYTDTQYF.

This clone was detected only once. The junction does not match germline at one end; this may be a read error. The V gene is TRBV19, the J gene TRBJ1-1; D may be TRBD1 (6 bases). There are 12 residues in the CDR3. The germline V gene encodes CDR1 LNHDA and CDR2 SQIVND (reference sequence). The CDR3 DNA is TGTGTCAGTAGCCCCAGGGGAACTGAAGCTTTCTTT. Its translation: CVSSPRGTEAFF.

The rearrangement links TRBV29-1 to TRBJ2-7; perhaps TRBD1 as D (5 bases). V gave up 1 base and J gave up 2 bases, with 24 bases separating them. The CDR3 loop spans 18 amino acids. CDR1 is SQVTM and CDR2 is ANQGSEA in the germline V gene. The CDR3, as DNA: TGCAGCGTTGAAGGGTATAAGGGTGCGGACAAGTGGACCTACGAGCAGTACTTC. This encodes CSVEGYKGADKWTYEQYF.

The chain is built from TRBV18 and TRBJ2-5; no definite D call. The CDR3 consists of 14 residues. V lost 7 bases, J lost 5 bases, and 17 bases lay in between. In germline, CDR1 is KGHSH, CDR2 LQKENI. The CDR3 spells CASCPRNNPETQYF. CDR3 coding DNA: TGTGCCAGCTGTCCTAGAAACAACCCGGAGACCCAGTACTTC. Together with reference TRBV18 and TRBJ2-5, the CDR3 gives the full variable domain: NAGVMQNPRHLVRRRGQEARLRCSPMKGHSHVYWYRQLPEEGLKFMVYLQKENIIDESGMPKERFSAEFPKEGPSILRIQQVVRGDSAAYFCASCPRNNPETQYFGPGTRLLVL.